Below are 31 T cell receptor beta chains sequenced from a single sample in a study of control samples from healthy donors and cancer patients (dated by TCRdb to the early 2020s). Receptors were amplified or captured by the immunoSEQ multiplex PCR assay. TCRdb's version of the immuneACCESS table is confined to in-frame rearrangements and falls short of the full clone set. An unresolved V gene accounts for under half of the shortfall where checked; the remainder is of unknown origin. Counted in this sample were about 120,000 clones; over 90% of them appeared once. The ten largest account for about 2.6% of the sample. The specimen was blood. These receptors originate from a man aged 25 to 40 in good health.

This clone was observed a few times. The chain joins TRBV6-1 to TRBJ1-2, with unresolved D. Germline CDR1 MNHNS, CDR2 SASEGT. The V end lost 2 bases, the J end lost 7 bases, and 17 bases lay between the germline ends. The CDR3 loop spans 15 amino acids. DNA of the CDR3: TGTGCCAGCAGTGAAATACGTTGGGGTAACGGTGGCTACACCTTC. This gives the protein CASSEIRWGNGGYTF.

J is TRBJ2-2 and V is TRBV10-2; tentative D call: TRBD2 (5 bases). Trimming took off 4 bases at V and 10 bases at J, with 10 bases between the two ends. Per germline, CDR1 WSHSY and CDR2 SAAADI. The CDR3 runs to 12 residues. In nucleotides, the CDR3 is TGCGCCAGCAGTGGTGGGGAGCCGGAGCTGTTTTTT. Its protein is CASSGGEPELFF.

The chain is built from TRBV5-1 and TRBJ2-1, with TRBD2 identical over 16 bases. Trimming removed 4 bases from V and 4 bases from J; junction bases left unmatched: 2. CDR3 size: 16 residues. Germline loops: CDR1 SGHRS, CDR2 YFSETQ. CDR3 sequence reads: CASSPGLAGGYNEQFF. In nucleotides, the CDR3 is TGCGCCAGCAGCCCGGGACTAGCGGGGGGGTACAATGAGCAGTTCTTC.

The rearrangement joins TRBV7-9 to TRBJ2-2; no definite D call. Germline CDR1 reads SEHNR; CDR2 reads FQNEAQ (reference sequence). CDR3 length: 15 amino acids. V was pared by 5 bases and J by 4 bases, with 14 bases between. In DNA form, the CDR3 reads TGTGCCAGCAGCCTATCCCTCGGCGGCACCGGGGAGCTGTTTTTT. Translated, it gives CASSLSLGGTGELFF. Variable domain in full (rest from reference TRBV7-9 and TRBJ2-2): DTGVSQNPRHKITKRGQNVTFRCDPISEHNRLYWYRQTLGQGPEFLTYFQNEAQLEKSRLLSDRFSAERPKGSFSTLEIQRTEQGDSAMYLCASSLSLGGTGELFFGEGSRLTVL.

This clone was observed a single time. This chain joins TRBV6-5 and TRBJ1-4; D perhaps matches TRBD1 (5 bases). CDR3 length: 14 residues. Germline lookup yields CDR1 MNHEY and CDR2 SVGAGI. The germline V and J ends were trimmed by 3 bases and 3 bases, with 8 bases remaining between them. This chain's CDR3 is CASSYQGSNEKLFF. CDR3 in DNA: TGTGCCAGCAGTTATCAGGGATCTAATGAAAAACTGTTTTTT.

J is TRBJ1-3 and V is TRBV12-5, with TRBD1 as a possible D gene (5 bases). The ends were cut back, 6 bases at V and 0 bases at J, with 18 bases in the middle. The V gene's germline CDR1 is LGHNT and CDR2 FRNRAP. CDR3 length: 17 amino acids. CDR3 in amino acids: CASGNGGDIASGNTIYF. The CDR3 DNA reads TGTGCTAGTGGAAACGGGGGGGATATCGCCTCTGGAAACACCATATATTTT. Complete variable domain (other parts from reference TRBV12-5 and TRBJ1-3): DARVTQTPRHKVTEMGQEVTMRCQPILGHNTVFWYRQTMMQGLELLAYFRNRAPLDDSGMPKDRFSAEMPDATLATLKIQPSEPRDSAVYFCASGNGGDIASGNTIYFGEGSWLTVV.

V and J are TRBV21-1 and TRBJ2-3; TRBD2, the D gene given by the table, was not confirmed from the DNA. TRBV21-1 is given as a pseudogene. This CDR3 is built from 17 residues. CDR3 sequence: CASSKRPAGANTDTQYF. DNA for the CDR3: TGTGCCAGCAGCAAACGGCCAGCGGGGGCGAACACAGATACGCAGTATTTT.

The chain links TRBV7-8 to TRBJ2-3, with D perhaps given as TRBD1 or TRBD2 (6 bases each). CDR1 and CDR2 (germline): SGHVS, FQNEAQ. V lost 1 base to trimming and J lost 3 bases, with 14 bases between them. CDR3 length: 16 residues. CDR3 sequence (DNA): TGTGCCAGCAGCTTAGGTCCGGGGGCCGGTACAGATACGCAGTATTTT. It is translated as CASSLGPGAGTDTQYF.

The DNA for the CDR3 is TGTGCCAGCTCAGAGTCCGGGACAGACCCTTACACCGGGGAGCTGTTTTTT. It codes for CASSESGTDPYTGELFF. The chain recombines TRBV18 with TRBJ2-2; 7 bases agree with TRBD1. The trim removed 5 bases at V and 3 bases at J, leaving 12 bases unmatched. Germline loops: CDR1 KGHSH, CDR2 LQKENI. The CDR3 consists of 17 residues.

The rearrangement links TRBV7-9 to TRBJ2-1, with 10 bases aligning to TRBD1. This CDR3 contains 15 residues. Germline V CDR1 and CDR2: SEHNR, FQNEAQ (reference sequence). With 5 bases clipped from V and 5 bases from J, the junction kept 6 bases outside the gene matches. The CDR3 reads CASSKMDRGNNEQFF. The CDR3 bases are TGTGCCAGCAGCAAGATGGACAGGGGGAACAATGAGCAGTTCTTC. Supplemented by reference TRBV7-9 and TRBJ2-1, the full variable domain reads DTGVSQNPRHKITKRGQNVTFRCDPISEHNRLYWYRQTLGQGPEFLTYFQNEAQLEKSRLLSDRFSAERPKGSFSTLEIQRTEQGDSAMYLCASSKMDRGNNEQFFGPGTRLTVL.

A single count supports this clone. This chain joins TRBV5-1 and TRBJ1-1; D uncertain. The germline V gene encodes CDR1 SGHRS and CDR2 YFSETQ. CDR3 length equals 14 residues. V was clipped by 4 bases and J by 5 bases, with 15 bases between them. This CDR3 is CASSPTEGRTEAFF. DNA of the CDR3: TGCGCCAGCAGCCCGACGGAGGGAAGGACTGAAGCTTTCTTT.

This clone has just one count. V and J are TRBV5-4 and TRBJ2-7, with 7 bases identical to TRBD2. Trimming took 2 bases from V and 4 from J; bases not matched to a gene: 0. CDR1 is SGHNT, CDR2 YYREEE, per germline (reference sequence). The CDR3 contains 12 residues. The CDR3 loop reads CASSFGGYEQYF. CDR3 DNA: TGTGCCAGCAGCTTCGGGGGGTACGAGCAGTACTTC.

The chain recombines TRBV5-4 with TRBJ2-3; 10 bases agree with TRBD2. Germline loops: CDR1 SGHNT, CDR2 YYREEE (reference sequence). The J segment lost 8 bases and the V segment lost 2 bases, leaving 8 bases of the junction unmatched. CDR3 size: 15 residues. The CDR3 sequence: CASSLPSGGTSTQYF. In nucleotides, the CDR3 is TGTGCCAGCAGCTTACCTAGCGGGGGTACGAGTACGCAGTATTTT.

The gene calls are TRBV5-5 and TRBJ2-5, with D unclear. Looked up from germline, CDR1 is SGHKS and CDR2 is YYEKEE (reference sequence). This CDR3 is built from 14 residues. Trimming took 0 bases from V and 1 from J, leaving 7 bases between them. CDR3 DNA sequence: TGTGCCAGCAGCTTGGGGGTCAGCCAAGAGACCCAGTACTTC. This codes for CASSLGVSQETQYF. The variable domain in full, with the rest retrieved from reference TRBV5-5 and TRBJ2-5, is DAGVTQSPTHLIKTRGQQVTLRCSPISGHKSVSWYQQVLGQGPQFIFQYYEKEERGRGNFPDRFSARQFPNYSSELNVNALLLGDSALYLCASSLGVSQETQYFGPGTRLLVL.

This rearrangement joins TRBV10-3 to TRBJ1-1; D unclear. CDR3 length equals 15 residues. Between the trimmed V and J ends, which lost 0 bases and 0 bases, there was a span of 8 bases. Germline assignment: CDR1 ENHRY and CDR2 SYGVKD. The DNA of the CDR3 is TGTGCCATCAGTGAGTCAACTGTAGTGAACACTGAAGCTTTCTTT. Encoded protein: CAISESTVVNTEAFF.

The rearrangement links TRBV5-8 to TRBJ1-2; perhaps TRBD1 as D (5 bases). This CDR3 has 18 amino acids. CDR1 SGHTS and CDR2 YDEGEE come from the germline V gene. V lost 0 bases, J lost 8 bases, and 26 bases lay in between. CDR3 loop: CASSLDGTFRGAWGGYTF. The CDR3, as DNA: TGTGCCAGCAGCTTGGATGGGACTTTCCGGGGCGCTTGGGGAGGCTACACCTTC.

For the CDR3, the DNA is TGTGCCAGCAGAGCGCGCCCAGAGCAGTACTTC. Translated: CASRARPEQYF. The chain uses TRBV6-5 and TRBJ2-7; D unclear. The CDR3 spans 11 residues. The germline V and J ends were trimmed by 6 bases and 7 bases, with 10 bases remaining between them. Germline V gene sequence: CDR1 MNHEY, CDR2 SVGAGI.

The rearrangement uses TRBV7-9 and TRBJ2-7; D gene uncertain. Trimming took 5 bases from V and 1 from J, leaving 12 bases between them. CDR3 size: 14 residues. Germline V lookup: CDR1 SEHNR, CDR2 FQNEAQ (reference sequence). CDR3 loop: CASSAVSMSYEQYF. CDR3 DNA sequence: TGTGCCAGCAGCGCGGTTTCAATGTCCTACGAGCAGTACTTC.

The rearrangement links TRBV2 to TRBJ2-3, with D hard to call. The germline V gene has CDR1 SNHLY and CDR2 FYNNEI. Trimming removed 7 bases from V and 1 base from J, with 6 bases in between. CDR3 length equals 12 residues. The CDR3, as DNA: TGTGCCAGCACCCCAGGCACAGATACGCAGTATTTT. Protein sequence: CASTPGTDTQYF.

The genes are TRBV19 and TRBJ1-4; perhaps TRBD1 as D (6 bases). V was pared by 8 bases and J by 3 bases, with 10 bases between. Germline CDR1 LNHDA, CDR2 SQIVND (reference sequence). CDR3 size: 13 residues. The CDR3 loop is CASQGGSNEKLFF. The CDR3 DNA reads as TGTGCCAGTCAAGGGGGTTCTAATGAAAAACTGTTTTTT. Variable domain in full (rest from reference TRBV19 and TRBJ1-4): DGGITQSPKYLFRKEGQNVTLSCEQNLNHDAMYWYRQDPGQGLRLIYYSQIVNDFQKGDIAEGYSVSREKKESFPLTVTSAQKNPTAFYLCASQGGSNEKLFFGSGTQLSVL.

V and J are TRBV28 and TRBJ1-5; D gene unclear. V was pared by 11 bases and J by 5 bases, with 13 bases between. Germline CDR1 reads MDHEN; CDR2 reads SYDVKM. The CDR3 covers 12 residues. The CDR3 spells CASFAADQPQHF. DNA for the CDR3: TGTGCCTCATTCGCAGCCGATCAGCCCCAGCATTTT.

This sequence joins TRBV5-1 and TRBJ1-2; 12 nucleotides line up with TRBD1. V shed 4 bases and J 7 bases; nucleotides not matched to a gene: 11. The germline CDR1 and CDR2 sequences are SGHRS and YFSETQ. The CDR3 is made up of 16 amino acids. The CDR3 is CASSPDGTGGLGGYTF. In DNA, the CDR3 is TGCGCCAGCAGCCCCGACGGGACAGGGGGCTTAGGTGGCTACACCTTC.

The rearrangement joins TRBV7-6 to TRBJ2-7, with 8 bases matching TRBD1. The CDR3 consists of 15 residues. In germline, CDR1 is SGHVS, CDR2 FNYEAQ. The J segment lost 2 bases and the V segment lost 5 bases, leaving 8 bases of the junction unmatched. The CDR3, as DNA: TGTGCCAGCAGCCCAGGGGGCTTAAGGGCCTACGAGCAGTACTTC. Its translation is CASSPGGLRAYEQYF.

The chain carries TRBV2 and TRBJ2-3; 7 bases fit TRBD2. This CDR3 is built from 15 residues. After removal of 7 bases from V and 4 bases from J, the junction contained 11 bases not matched to a gene. CDR1 SNHLY and CDR2 FYNNEI come from the germline V gene. CDR3 protein: CASIRGLAASDTQYF. CDR3 in DNA: TGTGCCAGCATCCGGGGTCTAGCGGCTTCAGATACGCAGTATTTT.

V is TRBV18 and J is TRBJ1-5, with a weak D call TRBD1 (5 bases). The CDR3 spans 15 residues. V was trimmed by 1 base and J by 5 bases, leaving 12 bases between them. Germline V CDR1 and CDR2: KGHSH, LQKENI. The CDR3 DNA is TGTGCCAGCTCACCACGGGGGGATGGGTATCAGCCCCAGCATTTT. Translated, it gives CASSPRGDGYQPQHF.

J is TRBJ1-2 and V is TRBV7-3; 7 bases line up with TRBD1. This CDR3 has 13 amino acids. Germline values: CDR1 SGHTA, CDR2 FQGTGA. The V segment lost 2 bases and the J segment 8 bases; nucleotides outside the gene matches: 5. CDR3 nucleotide sequence: TGTGCCAGCAGCTTAGGAGGGGGCGGCGGCTACACCTTC. This sequence encodes CASSLGGGGGYTF.

The chain joins TRBV12-5 to TRBJ2-5; D ambiguous. This CDR3 region has 12 residues. Per the germline V gene, CDR1 is LGHNT and CDR2 is FRNRAP. Trimming took off 4 bases at V and 5 bases at J, with 8 bases between the two ends. This CDR3 reads CASGSAMETQYF. In nucleotides, the CDR3 is TGTGCTAGTGGTTCAGCTATGGAGACCCAGTACTTC.

The genes are TRBV10-3 and TRBJ2-5, with D tentatively TRBD1 (7 bases). CDR3 length: 17 residues. Germline assignment: CDR1 ENHRY and CDR2 SYGVKD. The V gene lost 2 bases and the J gene lost 0 bases, with 16 bases spanning the gap. The CDR3 sequence is CAISERRAGGYQETQYF. CDR3 bases: TGTGCCATCAGTGAGAGGAGGGCAGGGGGTTACCAAGAGACCCAGTACTTC.

This clone has more than one count but fewer than ten. The chain combines TRBV30 with TRBJ1-5, with D uncertain. CDR1 and CDR2 (germline): GTSNPN, SVGIG (reference sequence). The CDR3 covers 13 residues. V was trimmed by 2 bases and J by 0 bases, leaving 5 bases between them. CDR3 coding DNA: TGTGCCTGGAGTTACCCTAGCAATCAGCCCCAGCATTTT. Translation gives CAWSYPSNQPQHF. The variable domain in full, completed from reference TRBV30 and TRBJ1-5, reads SQTIHQWPATLVQPVGSPLSLECTVEGTSNPNLYWYRQAAGRGLQLLFYSVGIGQISSEVPQNLSASRPQDRQFILSSKKLLLSDSGFYLCAWSYPSNQPQHFGDGTRLSIL.

The chain carries TRBV7-8 and TRBJ1-4; possibly TRBD1 for D (6 bases). V was pared by 1 base and J by 12 bases, with 18 bases between. This CDR3 spans 15 amino acids. In germline, CDR1 is SGHVS, CDR2 FQNEAQ. The CDR3: CASSLEDGLSGELFF. DNA of the CDR3: TGTGCCAGCAGCTTAGAGGACGGCCTCTCAGGGGAACTGTTTTTT.

The rearrangement uses TRBV9 and TRBJ1-4; 7 positions agree with TRBD1. CDR1 is SGDLS, CDR2 YYNGEE, per germline. J gave up 8 bases and V 0 bases, and 7 bases lay outside the gene matches. This CDR3 has 15 residues. The CDR3 bases are TGTGCCAGCAGCGTAGGAGACAGGGAGGCAGAAAAACTGTTTTTT. It is translated as CASSVGDREAEKLFF. Filled out from reference TRBV9 and TRBJ1-4, the complete variable domain reads DSGVTQTPKHLITATGQRVTLRCSPRSGDLSVYWYQQSLDQGLQFLIQYYNGEERAKGNILERFSAQQFPDLHSELNLSSLELGDSALYFCASSVGDREAEKLFFGSGTQLSVL.